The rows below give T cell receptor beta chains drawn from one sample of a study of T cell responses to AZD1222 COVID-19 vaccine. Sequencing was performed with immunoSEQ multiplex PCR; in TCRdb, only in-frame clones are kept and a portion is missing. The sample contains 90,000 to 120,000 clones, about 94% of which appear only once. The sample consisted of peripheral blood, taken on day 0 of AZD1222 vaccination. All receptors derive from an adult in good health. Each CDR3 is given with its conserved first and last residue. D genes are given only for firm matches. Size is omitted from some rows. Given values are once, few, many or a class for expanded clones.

CDR3: CASSGQGKWDYTF; DNA: TGTGCCAGCAGTGGGCAGGGGAAGTGGGACTACACCTTC; size: -; J: TRBJ1-2; D: -; V: TRBV2
CDR3: CASNRVYTYEQYF; DNA: TGTGCCAGTAACAGGGTATATACCTACGAGCAGTACTTC; size: -; J: TRBJ2-7; D: -; V: TRBV2
CDR3: CASSLDSNQPQHF; DNA: TGTGCCAGCAGCTTAGATAGCAATCAGCCCCAGCATTTT; size: -; J: TRBJ1-5; D: -; V: TRBV7-8
CDR3: CASSVDRDSEAFF; DNA: TGCGCCAGCAGCGTCGACAGGGACTCTGAAGCTTTCTTT; size: -; J: TRBJ1-1; D: TRBD1; V: TRBV5-1
CDR3: CASSSGLADTGELFF; DNA: TGTGCCAGCAGCTCTGGACTAGCGGACACCGGGGAGCTGTTTTTT; size: -; J: TRBJ2-2; D: TRBD2; V: TRBV7-2
CDR3: CATSDSDSFTYEQYF; DNA: TGTGCCACCAGTGATTCGGACAGTTTTACCTACGAGCAGTACTTC; size: -; J: TRBJ2-7; D: -; V: TRBV24-1
CDR3: CASSGPQGTTQYF; DNA: TGTGCCAGCAGCGGCCCGCAGGGGACGACGCAGTATTTT; size: -; J: TRBJ2-3; D: -; V: TRBV13
CDR3: CASSLRLGVAASYEQYF; DNA: TGCGCCAGCAGCTTAAGGCTTGGCGTGGCAGCTTCCTACGAGCAGTACTTC; size: -; J: TRBJ2-7; D: -; V: TRBV5-1
CDR3: CASSTGGNTEAFF; DNA: TGTGCCAGTAGTACAGGCGGTAACACTGAAGCTTTCTTT; size: -; J: TRBJ1-1; D: -; V: TRBV19
CDR3: CASSYRMDGELFF; DNA: TGTGCCAGCAGCTATCGAATGGACGGGGAGCTGTTTTTT; size: -; J: TRBJ2-2; D: -; V: TRBV11-3
CDR3: CASSLEGTYEQYF; DNA: TGCGCCAGCAGCTTGGAGGGGACCTACGAGCAGTACTTC; size: -; J: TRBJ2-7; D: -; V: TRBV5-1
CDR3: CASSEDEAHHRGIIYGYTF; DNA: TGTGCCAGCAGTGAAGATGAGGCGCATCACAGGGGGATCATCTATGGCTACACCTTC; size: -; J: TRBJ1-2; D: TRBD1; V: TRBV2
CDR3: CASSIPGQGAAGYTF; DNA: TGTGCCAGTAGTATCCCCGGACAGGGGGCGGCTGGCTACACCTTC; size: -; J: TRBJ1-2; D: TRBD1; V: TRBV19
CDR3: CASTDRGLGGYTF; DNA: TGTGCCAGCACAGACCGGGGGCTGGGAGGCTACACCTTC; size: -; J: TRBJ1-2; D: -; V: TRBV11-1
CDR3: CASAEYRGGEQYF; DNA: TGTGCCAGTGCTGAGTACAGGGGGGGCGAGCAGTACTTC; size: -; J: TRBJ2-7; D: -; V: TRBV7-9
CDR3: CASSIRTGNEKLFF; DNA: TGTGCCAGTAGTATCAGGACAGGGAACGAAAAACTGTTTTTT; size: once; J: TRBJ1-4; D: TRBD1; V: TRBV19
CDR3: CASSQAETDHFGYTF; DNA: TGCGCCAGCAGCCAAGCAGAGACAGATCATTTCGGCTACACCTTC; size: -; J: TRBJ1-2; D: -; V: TRBV4-3
CDR3: CASIEGGGGYTF; DNA: TGTGCCAGCATCGAGGGAGGGGGTGGCTACACCTTC; size: -; J: TRBJ1-2; D: -; V: TRBV12-3/TRBV12-4
CDR3: CASSTQGGTEAFF; DNA: TGTGCCAGCAGTACACAGGGGGGCACTGAAGCTTTCTTT; size: -; J: TRBJ1-1; D: TRBD1; V: TRBV6-2/TRBV6-3
CDR3: CSVEEYISSSGANVLTF; DNA: TGCAGCGTTGAAGAGTACATTAGTAGCTCTGGGGCCAACGTCCTGACTTTC; size: -; J: TRBJ2-6; D: -; V: TRBV29-1
CDR3: CASRGQGSDTEAFF; DNA: TGTGCCAGCAGGGGACAGGGAAGTGACACTGAAGCTTTCTTT; size: -; J: TRBJ1-1; D: TRBD1; V: TRBV28
CDR3: CASSYSILTGSHNEQFF; DNA: TGTGCCAGCAGTTACTCGATATTAACAGGGAGTCACAATGAGCAGTTCTTC; size: -; J: TRBJ2-1; D: -; V: TRBV6-7